The 11 T cell receptor beta chains given below trace back to one sample, sequenced in a study of blood T cells in healthy people across ages. Primed by a sample-barcoded 5' primer and a J-beta primer mix, a second PCR proceeded for about 6 to 11 cycles. MiXCR, run by TCRdb on the 5' RACE reads, gives a single entry per CDR3 protein. Among 450,000 to 700,000 distinct CDR3 sequences, approximately 25% were seen once, and the ten largest hold about 18%. Sequenced sample: blood. The receptors were gathered from a woman between 65 and 79 years old in good health.

This clonotype was detected only a few times. The V gene is TRBV13, the J gene TRBJ2-7, with 7 bases fitting TRBD1. CDR3 size: 18 residues. V shed 2 bases, J shed 0 bases, and the junction held 13 bases outside the gene matches. CDR1 PRHDT and CDR2 FYEKMQ come from the germline V gene (reference sequence). DNA for the CDR3: TGTGCCAGCAGCTTAAGGATAGGGGCGACAGGGAGCTCCTACGAGCAGTACTTC. This encodes CASSLRIGATGSSYEQYF.

This clonotype was seen more than once but under ten times. CDR3 protein: CSARGDRNTEAFF. In nucleotides, the CDR3 is TGCAGTGCTAGGGGTGACCGGAACACTGAAGCTTTCTTT. The chain carries TRBV20-1 and TRBJ1-1; D uncertain. CDR3 length equals 13 residues. V dropped 3 bases and J dropped 1 base, with 9 bases sitting between them. The germline V gene encodes CDR1 DFQATT and CDR2 SNEGSKA (reference sequence).

This clonotype came up a few times. V and J are TRBV29-1 and TRBJ2-5; perhaps TRBD1 as D (6 bases). CDR3 length equals 15 residues. V lost 4 bases to trimming and J lost 1 base, with 16 bases between them. Germline CDR1 and CDR2: SQVTM and ANQGSEA. The CDR3 region is CSVVYVGQFQETQYF. The CDR3 DNA follows: TGCAGCGTTGTTTATGTCGGACAGTTCCAAGAGACCCAGTACTTC. Based on the CDR3 plus reference TRBV29-1 and TRBJ2-5, the full variable domain is SAVISQKPSRDICQRGTSLTIQCQVDSQVTMMFWYRQQPGQSLTLIATANQGSEATYESGFVIDKFPISRPNLTFSTLTVSNMSPEDSSIYLCSVVYVGQFQETQYFGPGTRLLVL.

The J gene is TRBJ2-5, the V gene TRBV7-3; 12 nucleotides agree with TRBD2. This CDR3 is built from 14 residues. The germline CDR1 and CDR2 sequences are SGHTA and FQGTGA. The junction had 8 bases not matched to a gene; V was cut back by 10 bases and J by 5 bases. CDR3 protein: CATSLAGGPETQYF. The CDR3 nucleotides are TGTGCCACTTCCCTAGCGGGGGGGCCGGAGACCCAGTACTTC. The full variable domain, completed using reference TRBV7-3 and TRBJ2-5, is GAGVSQTPSNKVTEKGKYVELRCDPISGHTALYWYRQSLGQGPEFLIYFQGTGAADDSGLPNDRFFAVRPEGSVSTLKIQRTERGDSAVYLCATSLAGGPETQYFGPGTRLLVL.

The CDR3 is CASKTGRDNYGYTF. The CDR3 DNA follows: TGCGCCAGCAAGACAGGCCGCGATAACTATGGCTACACCTTC. V gene TRBV5-1 combines with J gene TRBJ1-2; possibly TRBD1 for D (6 bases). Trimming took 6 bases from V and 1 from J, leaving 13 bases between them. The CDR3 extends over 14 amino acids. CDR1 is SGHRS, CDR2 YFSETQ, per germline.

The chain carries TRBV6-1 and TRBJ1-5; D uncertain. CDR3 length: 13 residues. The germline V and J ends were trimmed by 1 base and 9 bases, with 10 bases remaining between them. The V gene's germline CDR1 is MNHNS and CDR2 SASEGT. CDR3 sequence reads: CASSEVTYGPQHF. The DNA for the CDR3 is TGTGCCAGCAGTGAAGTGACCTACGGGCCCCAGCATTTT.

This sequence joins TRBV5-1 and TRBJ2-2; D is unresolved. Looked up from germline, CDR1 is SGHRS and CDR2 is YFSETQ. The CDR3 covers 15 residues. Trimming shortened V by 1 base and J by 5 bases, and 12 bases separated the two germline ends. Here the CDR3 reads CASSLRMGWTGELFF. CDR3 sequence (DNA): TGCGCCAGCAGCTTGCGGATGGGTTGGACCGGGGAGCTGTTTTTT.

The chain is built from TRBV7-6 and TRBJ2-1; no firm D call. V lost 5 bases and J 0 bases, leaving 11 bases between the germline ends. Germline assignment: CDR1 SGHVS and CDR2 FNYEAQ. The CDR3 contains 15 residues. As DNA, the CDR3 is TGTGCCAGCAGCCACAAGGCGGACTCCTACAATGAGCAGTTCTTC. Its translation is CASSHKADSYNEQFF.

The chain carries TRBV12-3 or TRBV12-4 and TRBJ1-3; possible D gene TRBD1, 6 bases. Trimming cost V 8 bases and J 0 bases, with 11 bases left between them. The CDR3 consists of 14 residues. The CDR3, as DNA: TGTGCCAGCTGGACGACAGGCTCTGGAAACACCATATATTTT. Translating it yields CASWTTGSGNTIYF.

The J gene is TRBJ2-1, the V gene TRBV3-1; tentative D call: TRBD1 (6 bases). The CDR3 runs 14 residues. V was shortened by 6 bases and J by 3 bases, with 12 bases between the two germline ends. In germline, CDR1 is LGHDT, CDR2 YNNKEL (reference sequence). The DNA of the CDR3 is TGTGCCAGCAGTGGGGACATTTACTACAATGAGCAGTTCTTC. Encoded protein: CASSGDIYYNEQFF.

The chain links TRBV6-2 or TRBV6-3 to TRBJ2-7; 9 bases are a match to TRBD2. In germline, CDR1 is MNHEY, CDR2 SVGEGT. V dropped 0 bases and J dropped 1; count of bases not matched to a gene: 4. The CDR3 runs to 16 residues. CDR3 nucleotide sequence: TGTGCCAGCAGTTACTCGAGAACTAGCGGGTCCTACGAGCAGTACTTC. Its protein product is CASSYSRTSGSYEQYF.